These T cell receptor beta chains were read from a single sample in a study of PD-1 blockade in classical Hodgkin lymphoma. Here immunoSEQ multiplex PCR was the method, and the copy in TCRdb shows in-frame clones only, minus some. The profile shows some 30,000 clones, about 87% of them singletons. Source material: CD4+ T cells from blood. The receptors stem from a human donor with classical Hodgkin lymphoma. Each CDR3 is given with its conserved first and last residue.

>TRBV28|TRBJ1-5
CATDRGTGNQPQHF
>TRBV4-1|TRBJ1-3
CASSQDIPTGSGNTIYF
>TRBV28|TRBJ1-5
CASRGGQPQHF
>TRBV9|TRBJ2-5
CASSVALAGQETQYF
>TRBV5-1|TRBJ2-7
CASSLGGLNEQYF
>TRBV11-2|TRBJ2-1
CASGLAGRLIRQFF
>TRBV30|TRBJ1-5
CAWSAGQPSNQPQHF
>TRBV10-3|TRBJ1-2
CAISDGIGDYGYTF
>TRBV10-3|TRBJ1-5
CAISEGGAQNQPQHF
>TRBV7-9|TRBJ2-1
CASSQKREGPGEQFF
>TRBV7-6|TRBJ2-2
CASSSLAGGAGELFF
>TRBV7-9|TRBJ2-2
CASSLANSPRTGELFF
>TRBV2|TRBJ1-1
CASSEQGTAFF
>TRBV27|TRBJ1-1
CASSFTGLNTEAFF
>TRBV15|TRBJ1-1
CATSREMGTEAFF
>TRBV27|TRBJ2-1
CASSHIMGGEQFF
>TRBV5-6|TRBJ2-4
CASSSGLQKDIQYF
>TRBV5-1|TRBJ2-5
CASSWMGGGETQYF
>TRBV28|TRBJ2-7
CASRRGTGLYEQYF